The 5 T cell receptor beta chains reported below all come from one sample, sequenced in a study of cytomegalovirus exposure and HLA in healthy donors. Primers included in the PCR were 60 Vbeta and 13 Jbeta primers. The assay was immunoSEQ multiplex PCR, and TCRdb's table has in-frame clones only and misses some. The repertoire has about 120,000 clones, over 60% of them found once; the top ten carry about 6%. The specimen was PBMCs. The source of these receptors is a man younger than 30 in good health and CMV-seropositive.

This chain uses TRBV7-9 with TRBJ1-2; D may be TRBD1 (6 bases). The CDR3 covers 16 residues. Germline CDR1 SEHNR, CDR2 FQNEAQ (reference sequence). The V end was cut by 2 bases, the J end by 4 bases, with 17 bases between. The chain's CDR3 is CASSLIQRQEGYGYTF. The CDR3 region has the DNA TGTGCCAGCAGCTTAATCCAGAGACAGGAAGGCTATGGCTACACCTTC.

This chain joins TRBV2 and TRBJ2-5, with 10 bases that match TRBD2. V shed 4 bases and J 4 bases; nucleotides not matched to a gene: 6. The CDR3 runs 15 residues. CDR1 SNHLY and CDR2 FYNNEI come from the germline V gene. The chain's CDR3 is CASSASSGRGETQYF. For the CDR3, the DNA is TGTGCCAGCAGTGCCTCTAGCGGGAGAGGAGAGACCCAGTACTTC.

The chain recombines TRBV19 with TRBJ1-5; TRBD1 might be the D (6 bases). V was clipped by 3 bases and J by 1 base, with 13 bases between them. Germline lookup yields CDR1 LNHDA and CDR2 SQIVND (reference sequence). CDR3 size: 16 residues. The CDR3 nucleotides read TGTGCCAGTAGTATGTCAGGGGTTTTGAGCAATCAGCCCCAGCATTTT. Translating gives CASSMSGVLSNQPQHF.

The chain recombines TRBV9 with TRBJ2-3; 9 bases align to TRBD1. This CDR3 has 16 residues. Germline loops: CDR1 SGDLS, CDR2 YYNGEE. Trimming cost V 5 bases and J 4 bases; bases outside gene matches: 11. For the CDR3, the DNA is TGTGCCAGCAGTGGGACAGGGAGTCCTATTGCAGATACGCAGTATTTT. Its translation is CASSGTGSPIADTQYF.

This clone was counted a single time. This CDR3 reads CAAGAGTEAFF. The DNA of the CDR3 is TGTGCCGCGGGGGCAGGGACGGAAGCTTTCTTT. The V and J genes are TRBV6-6 and TRBJ1-1, with TRBD1 as a possible D gene (6 bases). CDR3 size: 11 residues. V was trimmed by 11 bases and J by 8 bases, leaving 15 bases between them. CDR1 and CDR2 (germline): MNHNY, SVGAGI (reference sequence).